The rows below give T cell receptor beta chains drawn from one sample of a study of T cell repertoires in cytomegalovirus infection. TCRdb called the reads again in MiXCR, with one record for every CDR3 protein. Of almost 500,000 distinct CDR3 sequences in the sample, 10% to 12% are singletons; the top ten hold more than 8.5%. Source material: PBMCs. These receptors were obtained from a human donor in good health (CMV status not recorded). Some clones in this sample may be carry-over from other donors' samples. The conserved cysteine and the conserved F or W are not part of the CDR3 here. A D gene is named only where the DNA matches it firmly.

cdr3_aa: ASSLGVTGFNSPLH
v_call: TRBV7-2
d_call: TRBD1
j_call: TRBJ1-6

cdr3_aa: ASSRERDTNEKLF
v_call: TRBV19
d_call: .
j_call: TRBJ1-4

cdr3_aa: AWSVKGPPGELF
v_call: TRBV30
d_call: .
j_call: TRBJ2-2

cdr3_aa: ASSLENRGIDGYT
v_call: TRBV5-4
d_call: TRBD1
j_call: TRBJ1-2

cdr3_aa: ASSGRGLRNTEAF
v_call: TRBV25-1
d_call: TRBD1
j_call: TRBJ1-1

cdr3_aa: ATSRDNGAGYGYT
v_call: TRBV15
d_call: .
j_call: TRBJ1-2

cdr3_aa: ASSSLAGICDEQF
v_call: TRBV6-9
d_call: TRBD2
j_call: TRBJ2-1

cdr3_aa: ASSLAAGETQY
v_call: TRBV7-2
d_call: TRBD2
j_call: .

cdr3_aa: ATGGQGTDTQY
v_call: TRBV12-3/TRBV12-4
d_call: TRBD2
j_call: TRBJ2-3

cdr3_aa: ASSQEAPGAGEGEQY
v_call: TRBV4-2
d_call: TRBD2
j_call: TRBJ2-7

cdr3_aa: ATSGRGRNEQF
v_call: TRBV15
d_call: .
j_call: TRBJ2-1

cdr3_aa: ASRNRANTEAF
v_call: TRBV2
d_call: .
j_call: TRBJ1-1

cdr3_aa: ASSWTSGDNSYGYT
v_call: TRBV5-8
d_call: .
j_call: TRBJ1-2

cdr3_aa: ASSDSQGNQPQH
v_call: TRBV7-9
d_call: .
j_call: TRBJ1-5